A selection of T cell receptor beta chains follows, all from one sample in a study of cytomegalovirus exposure and HLA in healthy donors. Sequencing was performed with immunoSEQ multiplex PCR; in TCRdb, only in-frame clones are kept and a portion is missing. The profile shows approximately 130,000 clones, 81% of them singletons. Sequencing was performed on PBMCs. These receptors all stem from a woman aged 40 to 49 in good health and CMV-seropositive. Each CDR3 is given with its conserved first and last residue. The D gene is left open where the match is weak. A clone size is listed for some rows: how often the clone was seen (once, few, many), or a class if it is expanded.

TRBV29-1	16	TRBD2	TRBJ2-5	-	CSVEVPRGGVQETQYF	TGCAGCGTTGAAGTCCCCCGGGGGGGGGTCCAAGAGACCCAGTACTTC
TRBV6-1	15	-	TRBJ2-7	-	CASSETGSNSYEQYF	TGTGCCAGCAGTGAGACAGGATCCAACTCCTACGAGCAGTACTTC
TRBV5-1	16	-	TRBJ2-3	-	CASSFQGSGYTDTQYF	TGCGCCAGCAGCTTCCAGGGCAGCGGGTACACAGATACGCAGTATTTT
TRBV29-1	14	TRBD1	TRBJ1-1	-	CSVHATGGNTEAFF	TGCAGCGTCCACGCAACAGGGGGGAATACTGAAGCTTTCTTT
TRBV14	16	-	TRBJ2-7	-	CASSQRTGTLLYEQYF	TGTGCCAGCAGCCAACGTACAGGGACCCTCCTCTACGAGCAGTACTTC
TRBV5-1	15	-	TRBJ1-4	-	CASSLTPLANEKLFF	TGCGCCAGCAGCCTTACACCGCTAGCTAATGAAAAACTGTTTTTT
TRBV5-1	15	TRBD1	TRBJ2-7	-	CASRPSGTGALEQYF	TGCGCCAGCAGGCCATCCGGGACAGGGGCTCTCGAGCAGTACTTC
TRBV6-5	15	-	TRBJ1-4	-	CASSYFGGSKEKLFF	TGTGCCAGCAGTTACTTCGGGGGGTCGAAGGAAAAACTGTTTTTT
TRBV7-2	15	TRBD1	TRBJ2-1	-	CASRPQTGGYNEQFF	TGTGCCAGCAGACCTCAGACAGGGGGTTACAATGAGCAGTTCTTC
TRBV2	15	TRBD2	TRBJ2-3	-	CASSYTSGYTDTQYF	TGTGCCAGCAGTTATACTAGCGGCTACACAGATACGCAGTATTTT
TRBV5-6	13	-	TRBJ1-1	few	CASSRIQDTEAFF	TGTGCCAGCAGCAGGATCCAGGACACTGAAGCTTTCTTT
TRBV5-4	13	TRBD1	TRBJ2-1	-	CASSVDRVNEQFF	TGTGCCAGCAGCGTCGACAGGGTGAATGAGCAGTTCTTC
TRBV5-1	16	TRBD2	TRBJ2-3	-	CASSPAGGGSADTQYF	TGCGCCAGCAGTCCCGCGGGGGGAGGGTCAGCAGATACGCAGTATTTT
TRBV9	18	TRBD1	TRBJ1-2	once	CASSAEGGKWDSPDGYTF	TGTGCCAGCAGCGCCGAGGGAGGAAAGTGGGACAGCCCCGATGGCTACACCTTC
TRBV28	14	TRBD2	TRBJ2-1	once	CASSEGLAAVGVVF	TGTGCCAGCAGTGAGGGACTAGCGGCCGTGGGTGTGGTCTTC
TRBV7-3	15	-	TRBJ2-3	-	CASSPLPMSVNTQYF	TGTGCCAGCAGCCCTCTACCGATGAGCGTAAATACGCAGTATTTT
TRBV4-3	13	-	TRBJ2-7	-	CASSQEGSYEQYF	TGCGCCAGCAGCCAAGAGGGGAGTTACGAGCAGTACTTC
TRBV5-4	16	TRBD2	TRBJ2-7	-	CASTSGDTPNSYEQYF	TGTGCCAGCACTAGCGGGGACACCCCGAACTCCTACGAGCAGTACTTC
TRBV5-1	19	TRBD2	TRBJ2-7	-	CASSLAAGGLAGGPYEQYF	TGCGCCAGCAGCTTGGCGGCAGGGGGACTAGCGGGGGGACCCTACGAGCAGTACTTC
TRBV7-9	16	TRBD2	TRBJ2-3	-	CASSLRLAGGGDTQYF	TGTGCCAGCAGCCTCCGACTAGCGGGGGGCGGGGATACGCAGTATTTT
TRBV7-6	15	TRBD1	TRBJ1-3	-	CASSSRQGVGYTIYF	TGTGCCAGCAGCTCGCGACAGGGGGTTGGATACACCATATATTTT
TRBV29-1	14	TRBD2	TRBJ2-5	few	CSVEGAGGGETQYF	TGCAGCGTTGAGGGCGCGGGAGGGGGAGAGACCCAGTACTTC
TRBV15	11	TRBD2	TRBJ2-3	once	CATRGGDTQYF	TGTGCCACCCGGGGGGGAGATACGCAGTATTTT
TRBV5-6	15	TRBD1	TRBJ2-4	-	CASSTISGQLGLQYF	TGTGCCAGCAGCACAATATCGGGACAGCTAGGACTTCAGTACTTC
TRBV6-1	16	TRBD2	TRBJ2-2	-	CASSERPGLAAGELFF	TGTGCCAGCAGTGAAAGACCGGGACTAGCTGCTGGGGAGCTGTTTTTT
TRBV11-2	18	TRBD2	TRBJ2-1	-	CASSLVRLAGQYYNEQFF	TGTGCCAGCAGCTTAGTTCGCCTAGCGGGGCAATACTACAATGAGCAGTTCTTC
TRBV2	16	TRBD2	TRBJ2-2	-	CASSRLASRTGGELFF	TGTGCCAGCAGTCGACTAGCCTCGCGAACAGGAGGGGAGCTGTTTTTT
TRBV9	14	TRBD1	TRBJ2-1	-	CASSDRDRFNEQFF	TGTGCCAGCAGCGACCGGGACAGGTTCAATGAGCAGTTCTTC
TRBV2	15	-	TRBJ2-1	-	CASSIRGVSYNEQFF	TGTGCCAGCAGTATACGGGGTGTCTCCTACAATGAGCAGTTCTTC
TRBV19	15	-	TRBJ1-1	few	CASRAWAGENTEAFF	TGTGCCAGTAGAGCCTGGGCAGGGGAGAACACTGAAGCTTTCTTT
TRBV10-1	14	-	TRBJ1-1	-	CASIAPGDTSEAFF	TGCGCCAGCATCGCCCCAGGGGACACCTCTGAAGCTTTCTTT
TRBV9	13	-	TRBJ1-2	-	CASSVGEDYGYTF	TGTGCCAGCAGCGTAGGAGAAGACTATGGCTACACCTTC
TRBV19	18	TRBD1	TRBJ2-6	once	CASSIGTGIDSGANVLTF	TGTGCCAGTAGTATAGGGACAGGTATCGACTCTGGGGCCAACGTCCTGACTTTC
TRBV2	13	-	TRBJ1-1	-	CASSLGGNTEAFF	TGTGCCAGCAGTCTCGGGGGGAACACTGAAGCTTTCTTT
TRBV6-1	13	-	TRBJ2-3	-	CASRGLSTDTQYF	TGTGCCAGCAGGGGGCTTAGCACAGATACGCAGTATTTT
TRBV4-3	17	TRBD2	TRBJ2-5	-	CASSQELAGVGQETQYF	TGCGCCAGCAGCCAAGAACTTGCGGGAGTAGGTCAAGAGACCCAGTACTTC
TRBV7-8	14	TRBD1	TRBJ2-7	once	CASSRQGLSYEQYF	TGTGCCAGCAGTAGACAGGGCCTCTCCTACGAGCAGTACTTC
TRBV9	15	TRBD2	TRBJ2-1	-	CASSVSGGSYNEQFF	TGTGCCAGCAGCGTTTCGGGGGGCTCCTACAATGAGCAGTTCTTC
TRBV18	14	TRBD1	TRBJ1-4	-	CASSGDRGGEKLFF	TGTGCCAGCTCAGGAGACAGGGGCGGCGAAAAACTGTTTTTT
TRBV13	14	-	TRBJ2-1	once	CASSLIASVFEQFF	TGTGCCAGCAGCTTAATCGCTAGCGTGTTTGAGCAGTTCTTC
TRBV28	16	TRBD2	TRBJ2-7	-	CASSARLAGGVTEQYF	TGTGCCAGCAGTGCCCGACTAGCGGGAGGGGTCACCGAGCAGTACTTC
TRBV29-1	16	TRBD1	TRBJ1-1	-	CSDLRRQGARDTEAFF	TGCAGCGATTTGAGACGACAGGGGGCAAGGGACACTGAAGCTTTCTTT
TRBV5-5	15	-	TRBJ1-2	-	CASSLVPAANYGYTF	TGTGCCAGCAGCTTGGTCCCAGCAGCGAACTATGGCTACACCTTC
TRBV4-3	17	-	TRBJ2-5	-	CASSQDPAGHPVETQYF	TGCGCCAGCAGCCAAGATCCGGCGGGTCATCCTGTGGAGACCCAGTACTTC
TRBV16	13	-	TRBJ1-1	few	CASSQYRDTEAFF	TGTGCCAGCAGCCAATACAGAGACACTGAAGCTTTCTTT
TRBV9	14	-	TRBJ2-2	-	CASSTDRPHGELFF	TGTGCCAGCAGTACTGACAGGCCACACGGGGAGCTGTTTTTT
TRBV7-2	17	TRBD2	TRBJ2-5	-	CASSLAGLLAGGPAQYF	TGTGCCAGCAGCTTAGCAGGGTTACTAGCGGGAGGGCCCGCCCAGTACTTC
TRBV7-3	15	TRBD1	TRBJ1-1	-	CASSAGRGLNTEAFF	TGTGCCAGCAGCGCCGGCAGGGGGCTTAACACTGAAGCTTTCTTT
TRBV5-1	13	-	TRBJ1-2	-	CATSSAANYGYTF	TGCGCCACCTCCTCGGCGGCTAACTATGGCTACACCTTC
TRBV28	15	-	TRBJ2-7	-	CASSPGGGRPGEQYF	TGTGCCAGCAGTCCAGGAGGCGGGCGCCCTGGCGAGCAGTACTTC
TRBV10-3	15	TRBD2	TRBJ2-3	-	CAIRLGLAHTDTQYF	TGTGCCATCCGGCTAGGACTAGCCCACACAGATACGCAGTATTTT
TRBV9	14	TRBD1	TRBJ1-1	-	CASSERGQVTEAFF	TGTGCCAGCAGCGAGAGGGGACAGGTTACTGAAGCTTTCTTT
TRBV29-1	14	TRBD2	TRBJ2-1	-	CSVVPGGVRGEQFF	TGCAGCGTTGTCCCGGGAGGGGTTAGAGGTGAGCAGTTCTTC
TRBV5-8	13	-	TRBJ1-5	-	CASRITGSQPQHF	TGTGCCAGCAGAATAACAGGGAGTCAGCCCCAGCATTTT
TRBV18	14	-	TRBJ2-7	-	CASSPSSGAYEQYF	TGTGCCAGCTCACCATCCTCAGGTGCCTACGAGCAGTACTTC
TRBV27	16	-	TRBJ1-1	-	CASSLSGGHMNTEAFF	TGTGCCAGCAGTTTATCGGGGGGTCATATGAACACTGAAGCTTTCTTT
TRBV9	17	-	TRBJ1-2	-	CASSVEAPDRTPYGYTF	TGTGCCAGCAGCGTAGAGGCCCCCGACAGGACTCCCTATGGCTACACCTTC
TRBV7-7	17	-	TRBJ2-1	-	CASSPQVGTTLYNEQFF	TGTGCTAGCAGCCCCCAGGTGGGCACCACCCTCTACAATGAGCAGTTCTTC